Following are 31 T cell receptor beta chains from one sample sequenced in a study of T cell responses to AZD1222 COVID-19 vaccine. Libraries were prepared by immunoSEQ multiplex PCR; TCRdb keeps only in-frame clonotypes and omits some of them. The table shows approximately 190,000 clones, with 85% to 95% occurring only once. Sequenced here: peripheral blood, sampled on day 0 of AZD1222 vaccination. Receptors were obtained from an adult in good health.

This clone was observed once. The chain uses TRBV5-1 and TRBJ1-1, with 8 nucleotides matching TRBD1. CDR3 length equals 15 residues. Trimming took 4 bases from V and 0 from J; bases not matched to a gene: 5. Per the germline V gene, CDR1 is SGHRS and CDR2 is YFSETQ. The DNA for the CDR3 is TGCGCCAGCAGCACCCGGACAGGGATGAACACTGAAGCTTTCTTT. As protein: CASSTRTGMNTEAFF.

This clone was picked up a small number of times. The CDR3 region has the DNA TGTGCCAGCAGCCCCTTACAGGGGGCTTCCTACGAGCAGTACTTC. The encoded protein is CASSPLQGASYEQYF. The chain employs TRBV5-4 and TRBJ2-7; 9 bases line up with TRBD1. V gave up 4 bases and J gave up 1 base; unmatched junction bases: 6. The CDR3 spans 15 residues. Per the germline V gene, CDR1 is SGHNT and CDR2 is YYREEE (reference sequence).

This clone was found once. The chain carries TRBV5-1 and TRBJ1-5; 7 nucleotides align to TRBD1. The CDR3 loop spans 18 amino acids. The V gene's germline CDR1 is SGHRS and CDR2 YFSETQ. V was clipped by 4 bases and J by 0 bases; unmatched bases: 13. CDR3 coding DNA: TGCGCCAGCAGCGGGACCGGGACAGTATTTTATAGCAATCAGCCCCAGCATTTT. Translating it yields CASSGTGTVFYSNQPQHF.

DNA for the CDR3: TGTGCCAGCAGTCCCCAGGGTGGAAACACCATATATTTT. This codes for CASSPQGGNTIYF. J is TRBJ1-3 and V is TRBV12-3 or TRBV12-4, with a weak D call TRBD1 (5 bases). The CDR3 runs to 13 residues. The germline V and J ends were trimmed by 5 bases and 3 bases, with 8 bases remaining between them.

The CDR3 reads CASSPQPRTLDYGYTF. The CDR3 DNA reads TGTGCCAGCAGCCCCCAACCTCGGACGCTCGACTATGGCTACACCTTC. The chain uses TRBV7-9 and TRBJ1-2; no clear D. Germline CDR1 reads SEHNR; CDR2 reads FQNEAQ (reference sequence). V lost 5 bases and J lost 3, with 19 bases in between. The CDR3 sequence is 16 residues long.

The rearrangement joins TRBV5-1 to TRBJ1-2; 10 bases map to TRBD1. The CDR3 is 13 amino acids. Losses at the gene ends were 6 bases for V and 5 bases for J; bases not matched to a gene: 4. Germline CDR1 reads SGHRS; CDR2 reads YFSETQ. The CDR3 nucleotides are TGCGCCAGCACTGGGACAGGGGTTTATGGCTACACCTTC. Translation gives CASTGTGVYGYTF.

The rearrangement uses TRBV5-4 and TRBJ1-6; D remains ambiguous. The CDR3 spans 15 residues. Germline V gene sequence: CDR1 SGHNT, CDR2 YYREEE (reference sequence). Trimming took 4 bases from V and 3 from J, leaving 11 bases between them. CDR3: CASSAGGIYNSPLHF. The CDR3 nucleotides are TGTGCCAGCAGCGCCGGAGGGATCTATAATTCACCCCTCCACTTT.

This rearrangement joins TRBV5-4 to TRBJ2-5; D remains unclear. The V and J ends lost 0 bases and 3 bases respectively, with 9 bases between them. The CDR3 runs 14 residues. Germline CDR1 SGHNT, CDR2 YYREEE (reference sequence). The CDR3 sequence is CASSLANREETQYF. The CDR3 bases are TGTGCCAGCAGCTTGGCCAACCGGGAAGAGACCCAGTACTTC.

This clone has just one count. The chain has TRBV19 and TRBJ1-5; D possibly corresponds to TRBD1 (6 bases). Germline V gives CDR1 LNHDA, CDR2 SQIVND (reference sequence). The CDR3 consists of 14 residues. The V gene lost 10 bases and the J gene lost 5 bases, with 18 bases spanning the gap. The CDR3, as DNA: TGTGCCACTAGGGGACATAAGCCGGATCAGCCCCAGCATTTT. Its protein is CATRGHKPDQPQHF.

The chain links TRBV6-5 to TRBJ1-5; D unclear. From germline, CDR1 is MNHEY and CDR2 SVGAGI. Trimming removed 5 bases from V and 3 bases from J, with 8 bases in between. The CDR3 runs 13 residues. The CDR3 nucleotides read TGTGCCAGCAGTCGGACGGACAATCAGCCCCAGCATTTT. Amino acid sequence: CASSRTDNQPQHF.

The rearrangement links TRBV5-6 to TRBJ2-3; tentative D call: TRBD1 (6 bases). V dropped 6 bases and J dropped 0 bases, with 14 bases sitting between them. The CDR3 consists of 15 residues. Germline loops: CDR1 SGHDT, CDR2 YYEEEE. The CDR3 reads CASTRRTVSTDTQYF. The CDR3 region has the DNA TGTGCCAGCACCCGACGGACAGTTAGCACAGATACGCAGTATTTT. Looking up the rest from reference TRBV5-6 and TRBJ2-3 gives the full variable domain: DAGVTQSPTHLIKTRGQQVTLRCSPKSGHDTVSWYQQALGQGPQFIFQYYEEEERQRGNFPDRFSGHQFPNYSSELNVNALLLGDSALYLCASTRRTVSTDTQYFGPGTRLTVL.

This chain joins TRBV29-1 and TRBJ2-5; D remains unclear. The V and J ends lost 1 base and 2 bases respectively, with 5 bases between them. The CDR3 runs 12 residues. CDR1 is SQVTM, CDR2 ANQGSEA, per germline. This chain's CDR3 is CSVEVGQETQYF. The DNA of the CDR3 is TGCAGCGTTGAAGTAGGACAAGAGACCCAGTACTTC.

This clone came up once. V gene TRBV28 combines with J gene TRBJ1-1; D is ambiguous. Trimming shortened V by 7 bases and J by 1 base, and 13 bases separated the two germline ends. The CDR3 runs 14 residues. From germline, CDR1 is MDHEN and CDR2 SYDVKM. CDR3 DNA sequence: TGTGCCAGCATCTTTGTGCGGGGGAACACTGAAGCTTTCTTT. This codes for CASIFVRGNTEAFF. Full variable domain (rest looked up from reference TRBV28 and TRBJ1-1): DVKVTQSSRYLVKRTGEKVFLECVQDMDHENMFWYRQDPGLGLRLIYFSYDVKMKEKGDIPEGYSVSREKKERFSLILESASTNQTSMYLCASIFVRGNTEAFFGQGTRLTVV.

The chain joins TRBV9 to TRBJ2-3; 13 nucleotides align to TRBD2. J was trimmed by 2 bases and V by 1 base; bases with no gene match: 19. This CDR3 is built from 22 residues. Germline CDR1 reads SGDLS; CDR2 reads YYNGEE. Written as DNA, the CDR3 is TGTGCCAGCAGCGTACAAACCCCCTTTCCCGGGACTAGCGGGGCGGTCACAGATACGCAGTATTTT. Protein sequence: CASSVQTPFPGTSGAVTDTQYF.

This rearrangement joins TRBV6-2 or TRBV6-3 to TRBJ1-2; possible D gene TRBD1, 5 bases. Germline CDR1 reads MNHEY; CDR2 reads SVGEGT. The CDR3 spans 14 residues. V lost 6 bases and J 3 bases, leaving 14 bases between the germline ends. This chain's CDR3 is CASSLDGTHYGYTF. The CDR3 DNA reads as TGTGCCAGCAGCCTGGATGGGACTCACTATGGCTACACCTTC.

The chain has TRBV21-1 and TRBJ1-4; the DNA was not compared with TRBD1, the D call given in the table. TRBV21-1 corresponds to a pseudogene. This CDR3 is built from 19 residues. CDR3 amino acids: CASSYRDREGRTTNEKLFF. CDR3 coding DNA: TGTGCCAGCAGCTATAGGGACAGGGAGGGACGAACAACTAATGAAAAACTGTTTTTT.

The chain has TRBV7-2 and TRBJ2-5; 10 bases are shared with TRBD2. Germline lookup yields CDR1 SGHTA and CDR2 FQGNSA. V was pared by 4 bases and J by 6 bases, with 8 bases of the junction left unmatched. The CDR3 sequence is 15 residues long. The CDR3 loop is CASSSAGGRSQTQYF. CDR3 coding DNA: TGTGCCAGCAGCTCAGCGGGGGGGCGGTCGCAGACCCAGTACTTC.

The genes are TRBV18 and TRBJ1-3, with 11 bases fitting TRBD1. There are 16 residues in the CDR3. CDR1 is KGHSH, CDR2 LQKENI, per germline. V lost 2 bases and J lost 7; bases outside the gene matches: 7. Here the CDR3 reads CASSPSGTGGFNTIYF. As DNA, the CDR3 is TGTGCCAGCTCACCATCCGGGACAGGGGGTTTCAACACCATATATTTT.

This clone was seen a few times. The gene calls are TRBV5-1 and TRBJ2-7; 9 positions agree with TRBD1. The J segment lost 5 bases and the V segment lost 3 bases, leaving 9 bases of the junction unmatched. Looked up from germline, CDR1 is SGHRS and CDR2 is YFSETQ. This CDR3 region has 15 residues. This CDR3 is CASSYTGTGNHEQYF. The DNA of the CDR3 is TGCGCCAGCAGCTACACCGGGACAGGGAATCACGAGCAGTACTTC.

This clone was recorded only once. This sequence joins TRBV6-5 and TRBJ1-1; 8 bases line up with TRBD1. Germline loops: CDR1 MNHEY, CDR2 SVGAGI. V dropped 6 bases and J dropped 7; count of bases not matched to a gene: 7. The CDR3 consists of 13 residues. The CDR3 bases are TGTGCCAGCAGCCGTCAGGGGGCAGTTGAAGCTTTCTTT. It translates to CASSRQGAVEAFF.

V is TRBV19 and J is TRBJ2-1, with 10 bases matching TRBD1. Germline CDR1 and CDR2: LNHDA and SQIVND (reference sequence). The CDR3 extends over 14 amino acids. The V segment lost 5 bases and the J segment 7 bases; nucleotides outside the gene matches: 5. The CDR3: CASSDRGLGNEQFF. CDR3 nucleotides: TGTGCCAGTAGTGACAGGGGGCTGGGGAATGAGCAGTTCTTC.

The V call is TRBV14, the J call TRBJ1-3, with D perhaps TRBD1 (5 bases). Deletions cut 4 bases from V and 0 bases from J, with 16 bases between. CDR3 length equals 17 residues. CDR1 is SGHDN and CDR2 is FVKESK in the germline V gene. The CDR3 here is CASSRDGTGSSGNTIYF. In nucleotides, the CDR3 is TGTGCCAGCAGCCGGGATGGGACGGGAAGCTCTGGAAACACCATATATTTT. The full variable domain, rest sourced from reference TRBV14 and TRBJ1-3, is EAGVTQFPSHSVIEKGQTVTLRCDPISGHDNLYWYRRVMGKEIKFLLHFVKESKQDESGMPNNRFLAERTGGTYSTLKVQPAELEDSGVYFCASSRDGTGSSGNTIYFGEGSWLTVV.

The chain carries TRBV6-6 and TRBJ1-2; TRBD1 aligns across 7 bases. With 4 bases clipped from V and 5 bases from J, the junction kept 1 base outside the gene matches. The V gene's germline CDR1 is MNHNY and CDR2 SVGAGI (reference sequence). The CDR3 has 12 amino acids. DNA for the CDR3: TGTGCCAGCAGTTCAGGGGGTTATGGCTACACCTTC. It codes for CASSSGGYGYTF.

The chain has TRBV6-5 and TRBJ1-4, with unresolved D. Germline assignment: CDR1 MNHEY and CDR2 SVGAGI. V was pared by 0 bases and J by 8 bases, with 13 bases between. The CDR3 totals 15 residues. The CDR3: CASSYSGGTVEKLFF. The CDR3 nucleotides read TGTGCCAGCAGTTACTCCGGAGGTACCGTGGAAAAACTGTTTTTT.

This sequence joins TRBV4-1 and TRBJ1-2; the D is unclear. The V and J ends lost 0 bases and 5 bases respectively, with 4 bases between them. CDR1 and CDR2 from the germline V gene are MGHRA and YSYEKL. The CDR3 is 12 residues long. CDR3 in DNA: TGCGCCAGCAGCCAAGAGGGGTATGGCTACACCTTC. As protein: CASSQEGYGYTF.

The V call is TRBV28, the J call TRBJ1-4; a weak D match, TRBD1 (6 bases). V lost 6 bases and J 8 bases, leaving 22 bases between the germline ends. Germline CDR1 and CDR2: MDHEN and SYDVKM. The CDR3 has 16 amino acids. CDR3 nucleotides: TGTGCCAGCAGCCCCTACTACGGGACATTGACGGAAAAACTGTTTTTT. As protein: CASSPYYGTLTEKLFF.

This chain joins TRBV5-1 and TRBJ2-7; TRBD1 matches 10 bases. The CDR3 is 14 residues long. Per germline, CDR1 SGHRS and CDR2 YFSETQ. Trimming took 3 bases from V and 6 from J; bases not matched to a gene: 6. The CDR3 loop reads CASSSRQGAVEQYF. As DNA, the CDR3 is TGCGCCAGCAGCTCCAGACAGGGGGCAGTCGAGCAGTACTTC. The full variable domain, rest sourced from reference TRBV5-1 and TRBJ2-7, is KAGVTQTPRYLIKTRGQQVTLSCSPISGHRSVSWYQQTPGQGLQFLFEYFSETQRNKGNFPGRFSGRQFSNSRSEMNVSTLELGDSALYLCASSSRQGAVEQYFGPGTRLTVT.

The count of this clone is one. This sequence joins TRBV19 and TRBJ1-1; D is possibly TRBD1 (6 bases). The CDR3 contains 13 residues. Germline V CDR1 and CDR2: LNHDA, SQIVND (reference sequence). V was cut by 5 bases and J by 0 bases, with 7 bases left in between. CDR3 amino acids: CASSWGLNTEAFF. CDR3 in DNA: TGTGCCAGTAGTTGGGGGCTGAACACTGAAGCTTTCTTT.

The J gene is TRBJ1-1, the V gene TRBV12-3 or TRBV12-4, with D unresolved. The CDR3 is 13 amino acids. Trimming cost V 7 bases and J 0 bases, with 9 bases left between them. The chain's CDR3 is CASTAQLNTEAFF. The CDR3 bases are TGTGCCAGCACAGCTCAATTGAACACTGAAGCTTTCTTT.

The chain has TRBV19 and TRBJ2-1; a possible D gene is TRBD2 (5 bases). CDR3 size: 14 residues. The germline CDR1 and CDR2 sequences are LNHDA and SQIVND (reference sequence). V was clipped by 1 base and J by 7 bases, with 11 bases between them. Written as DNA, the CDR3 is TGTGCCAGTAGTATAGGGGGATGGAGGAATGAGCAGTTCTTC. It is translated as CASSIGGWRNEQFF.

This rearrangement joins TRBV5-1 to TRBJ2-5; the D call may be TRBD1 or TRBD2 (5 bases each). The V gene lost 9 bases and the J gene lost 5 bases, with 17 bases spanning the gap. The CDR3 is 13 residues long. Germline CDR1 SGHRS, CDR2 YFSETQ. In DNA form, the CDR3 reads TGCGCCACCTTCGACCAGGGCGGGGAGACCCAGTACTTC. Residues: CATFDQGGETQYF.